The sequence of this T cell receptor beta chain was determined in a study of graft-versus-host responses after intestinal transplantation. The table came from immunoSEQ multiplex PCR; TCRdb's copy has only in-frame clones and leaves some out. The table lists tens of thousands of clones, around 92% of them singletons. The CDR3 is made up of 16 amino acids. Trimming pared 1 base from V and 8 bases from J, leaving 21 bases between. The germline gives CDR1 SGDLS, CDR2 YYNGEE. In regard to this clone: Its antigen remains unidentified.

This clonotype was sampled from a human donor who received an intestinal transplant. This specimen was unstimulated CD8+ T cells sorted from spleen or lymph node cells, taken before intestinal transplant. The rearrangement uses TRBV9 and TRBJ1-2, with D possibly TRBD1 on 5 matching bases. CDR3 sequence: CASSVSSGPEEVGYTF. In DNA form, the CDR3 reads TGTGCCAGCAGCGTAAGTTCAGGGCCCGAAGAGGTCGGCTACACCTTC.